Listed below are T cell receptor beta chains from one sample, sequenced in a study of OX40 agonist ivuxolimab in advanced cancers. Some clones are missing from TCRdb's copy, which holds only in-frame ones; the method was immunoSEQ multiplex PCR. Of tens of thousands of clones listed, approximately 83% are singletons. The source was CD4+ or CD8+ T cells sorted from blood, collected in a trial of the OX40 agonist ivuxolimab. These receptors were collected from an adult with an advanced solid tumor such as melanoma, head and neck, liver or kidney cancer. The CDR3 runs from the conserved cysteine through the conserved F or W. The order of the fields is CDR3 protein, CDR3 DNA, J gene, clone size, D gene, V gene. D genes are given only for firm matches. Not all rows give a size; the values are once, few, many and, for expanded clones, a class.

CASSGGTSQRWWEQFF	TGTGCCAGCAGTGGGGGGACTAGCCAACGGTGGTGGGAGCAGTTCTTC	TRBJ2-1	-	TRBD2	TRBV25-1
CASRQGTYEQYF	TGTGCCTCACGACAGGGGACCTACGAGCAGTACTTC	TRBJ2-7	-	TRBD1	TRBV11-2
CASSEGWGYEQYF	TGTGCCAGCAGTGAAGGGTGGGGCTACGAGCAGTACTTC	TRBJ2-7	-	-	TRBV6-5
CAPNRASNEQFF	TGTGCCCCCAATAGGGCGTCGAATGAGCAGTTCTTC	TRBJ2-1	-	-	TRBV5-3
CASSVVKGGSYGYTF	TGTGCCAGCAGCGTAGTGAAGGGGGGAAGCTATGGCTACACCTTC	TRBJ1-2	few	-	TRBV9
CASSYGKGYTF	TGTGCCAGCAGTTACGGGAAAGGCTACACCTTC	TRBJ1-2	-	-	TRBV6-6
CASSITSGGAVDTQYF	TGTGCCAGTAGTATCACTAGCGGGGGGGCCGTGGATACGCAGTATTTT	TRBJ2-3	-	TRBD2	TRBV19
CASTLDRAGVKNIQYF	TGTGCCAGCACCCTAGACAGGGCGGGAGTCAAAAACATTCAGTACTTC	TRBJ2-4	-	-	TRBV28
CASSYGDQPQHF	TGTGCCAGCAGTTACGGTGATCAGCCCCAGCATTTT	TRBJ1-5	-	-	TRBV6-6
CASSKDVSGNTIYF	TGTGCCAGTAGTAAGGACGTTTCTGGAAACACCATATATTTT	TRBJ1-3	-	-	TRBV19
CASSPARDRGSEQYF	TGTGCCAGCAGTCCGGCCCGGGACAGGGGGTCAGAGCAGTACTTC	TRBJ2-5	-	TRBD1	TRBV27
CASSSPYIYEQYF	TGTGCCAGCAGCTCCCCCTACATCTACGAGCAGTACTTC	TRBJ2-7	-	-	TRBV5-8
CASYTGGQNTEAFF	TGCGCCAGCTACACAGGGGGCCAAAACACTGAAGCTTTCTTT	TRBJ1-1	-	TRBD1	TRBV5-1
CASSVDTSGGVTDTQYF	TGTGCCAGCAGCGTAGACACTAGCGGGGGGGTAACAGATACGCAGTATTTT	TRBJ2-3	-	TRBD2	TRBV9
CAWSVGQTTEAFF	TGTGCCTGGAGTGTAGGGCAGACCACTGAAGCTTTCTTT	TRBJ1-1	-	-	TRBV30
CASSEWTELNQPQHF	TGTGCCAGCAGTGAATGGACAGAGCTTAATCAGCCCCAGCATTTT	TRBJ1-5	-	-	TRBV25-1
CASSLAEPGREQFF	TGCGCCAGCAGCTTGGCCGAGCCGGGTCGTGAGCAGTTCTTC	TRBJ2-1	-	-	TRBV5-1
CASSPEGDYGYTF	TGTGCCAGCTCACCAGAGGGGGACTATGGCTACACCTTC	TRBJ1-2	-	-	TRBV18
CASSLGQTPFNQPQHF	TGTGCCAGCAGCTTAGGTCAGACCCCGTTCAATCAGCCCCAGCATTTT	TRBJ1-5	-	-	TRBV7-3
CASSSLGGRELFF	TGTGCCAGCAGCAGCCTAGGAGGCCGGGAGCTGTTTTTT	TRBJ2-2	once	-	TRBV6-5
CASSVAGLPGSYEQYF	TGTGCCAGCAGCGTAGCCGGATTGCCGGGCTCCTACGAGCAGTACTTC	TRBJ2-7	-	-	TRBV9
CASSVIGTTYNEQFF	TGTGCCAGCAGCGTGATCGGGACTACCTACAATGAGCAGTTCTTC	TRBJ2-1	once	TRBD2	TRBV9
CASSERASGEQFF	TGTGCCAGCAGCGAAAGGGCTAGCGGTGAGCAGTTCTTC	TRBJ2-1	-	TRBD2	TRBV7-3
CANLPRQGYEQYF	TGTGCAAATCTACCGAGACAGGGCTACGAGCAGTACTTC	TRBJ2-7	-	-	TRBV12-2
CASNPGPGMDEQYF	TGTGCCAGCAACCCCGGGCCAGGGATGGACGAGCAGTACTTC	TRBJ2-7	-	-	TRBV25-1
CASSPVVDNEQFF	TGTGCCAGTAGTCCCGTGGTGGACAATGAGCAGTTCTTC	TRBJ2-1	-	-	TRBV19